The 5 T cell receptor beta chains below were found in one sample sequenced in a study of tumor and adjacent non-tumor tissue in lung cancer. A modified ARM-PCR protocol with three rounds of nested PCR amplified TCRbeta. Using its own MiXCR run on the multiplex PCR reads, TCRdb lists one record per CDR3 protein. Of just over 200,000 distinct CDR3 sequences listed, about two thirds were seen once; the top ten hold approximately 26%. This sample's RNA came from whole unsorted tissue. The sequencing sample was made of lung tumor tissue. Every receptor here comes from a man aged 60 to 75 with non-small cell lung cancer.

V usage is TRBV11-2 and J usage is TRBJ2-5; D call uncertain. Trimming took off 2 bases at V and 6 bases at J, with 13 bases between the two ends. The CDR3 runs 14 residues. Germline CDR1 and CDR2: SGHAT and FQNNGV. CDR3 nucleotide sequence: TGTGCCAGCAGCTTAATTGGTTATCCAAAGACCCAGTACTTC. Translating gives CASSLIGYPKTQYF.

The chain carries TRBV29-1 and TRBJ2-2; tentatively, D is TRBD1 (6 bases). V dropped 3 bases and J dropped 1 base, with 9 bases sitting between them. The CDR3 loop spans 14 amino acids. Germline assignment: CDR1 SQVTM and CDR2 ANQGSEA. CDR3 coding DNA: TGCAGCGTTGATGAACAGGGGAACACCGGGGAGCTGTTTTTT. It translates to CSVDEQGNTGELFF.

As for this clonotype: Relative to the germline gene, one junction end is altered; a read error may explain this. The rearrangement joins TRBV7-8 to TRBJ2-1, with 9 bases that match TRBD1. From germline, CDR1 is SGHVS and CDR2 FQNEAQ. This CDR3 has 17 amino acids. CDR3 sequence reads: CASSARTGVDLYNEQLF. As DNA, the CDR3 is TGTGCCAGCAGCGCAAGGACAGGGGTTGACCTCTACAATGAGCAGTTATTC.

Regarding this clonotype: An end of the junction differs from the germline gene, which may be a read error. The chain recombines TRBV7-9 with TRBJ1-6; 10 bases agree with TRBD1. In germline, CDR1 is SEHNR, CDR2 FQNEAQ (reference sequence). This CDR3 is built from 17 residues. The CDR3 nucleotides are TGTGCCAGCAGCTTAGTGCCAACCGGGACAGGGGATTCACCCCTCTACTTT. As protein: CASSLVPTGTGDSPLYF.

This clonotype showed up just a few times. The V and J genes are TRBV5-1 and TRBJ2-7; D unresolved. The CDR3 has 11 amino acids. Trimming took off 2 bases at V and 4 bases at J, with 4 bases between the two ends. CDR1 SGHRS and CDR2 YFSETQ come from the germline V gene. The CDR3 protein is CASSFEYEQYF. For the CDR3, the DNA is TGCGCCAGCAGCTTTGAATACGAGCAGTACTTC.